The 10 T cell receptor beta chains below were found in one sample sequenced in a study of OX40 agonist ivuxolimab in advanced cancers. The data were produced by immunoSEQ multiplex PCR, yet TCRdb's version contains in-frame clones alone and is incomplete. The table records about 71,000 clones, about 88% of them present only once. The source was CD4+ or CD8+ T cells sorted from blood, collected in a trial of the OX40 agonist ivuxolimab. These receptors all come from an adult with an advanced solid tumor such as melanoma, head and neck, liver or kidney cancer.

The rearrangement uses TRBV4-2 and TRBJ2-1, with a tentative D call TRBD2 (5 bases). This CDR3 contains 15 residues. Germline V gene lookup returns CDR1 LGHNA and CDR2 YNFKEQ. Trimming stripped 0 bases from V and 0 bases from J, with 6 bases between. CDR3 sequence (DNA): TGTGCCAGCAGCCAAGATCGGGACTCCTACAATGAGCAGTTCTTC. It specifies CASSQDRDSYNEQFF.

The rearrangement joins TRBV4-1 to TRBJ1-1, with unresolved D. The V gene lost 3 bases and the J gene lost 1 base, with 6 bases spanning the gap. Germline V gives CDR1 MGHRA, CDR2 YSYEKL. The CDR3 covers 13 residues. CDR3 loop: CASSQGKNTEAFF. CDR3 bases: TGCGCCAGCAGCCAGGGGAAGAACACTGAAGCTTTCTTT.

V is TRBV7-9 and J is TRBJ2-7; no firm D call. Trimming stripped 1 base from V and 0 bases from J, with 7 bases between. This CDR3 region has 14 residues. CDR1 and CDR2 (germline): SEHNR, FQNEAQ (reference sequence). CDR3 DNA sequence: TGTGCCAGCAGCTTAGGGGGATACTCCTACGAGCAGTACTTC. Translation: CASSLGGYSYEQYF. Using reference TRBV7-9 and TRBJ2-7 for the parts outside the CDR3, the full variable domain is DTGVSQNPRHKITKRGQNVTFRCDPISEHNRLYWYRQTLGQGPEFLTYFQNEAQLEKSRLLSDRFSAERPKGSFSTLEIQRTEQGDSAMYLCASSLGGYSYEQYFGPGTRLTVT.

V gene TRBV7-8 combines with J gene TRBJ1-4; 10 positions match TRBD1. The V gene end was trimmed by 5 bases and the J gene end by 3 bases; junction bases not matched to a gene: 6. The CDR3 is made up of 16 amino acids. Germline CDR1 reads SGHVS; CDR2 reads FQNEAQ. CDR3 region: CASSQRQGAANEKLFF. The CDR3 DNA sequence: TGTGCCAGCAGCCAAAGACAGGGGGCTGCTAATGAAAAACTGTTTTTT.

This clone came up once. The chain employs TRBV7-9 and TRBJ2-1; TRBD1 matches at 11 bases. CDR1 SEHNR and CDR2 FQNEAQ come from the germline V gene (reference sequence). The trim removed 7 bases at V and 7 bases at J, leaving 6 bases unmatched. The CDR3 covers 14 residues. CDR3: CASISDRGRNEQFF. As DNA, the CDR3 is TGTGCCAGCATTTCGGACAGGGGGCGGAATGAGCAGTTCTTC.

The chain employs TRBV20-1 and TRBJ1-1, with TRBD1 as a possible D gene (5 bases). The V end was cut by 6 bases, the J end by 8 bases, with 10 bases between. This CDR3 contains 10 residues. In germline, CDR1 is DFQATT, CDR2 SNEGSKA (reference sequence). The CDR3 DNA is TGCAGTGCCCATAGACAGGAAGCTTTCTTT. Protein sequence: CSAHRQEAFF.

The chain uses TRBV19 and TRBJ1-1, with a possible D match to TRBD1 (6 bases). V shed 5 bases and J shed 1 base, with 11 bases lying between them. There are 14 residues in the CDR3. Germline values: CDR1 LNHDA, CDR2 SQIVND (reference sequence). The CDR3 nucleotides are TGTGCCAGTAGTTTTCAACAGGGGAACACTGAAGCTTTCTTT. Translated, it gives CASSFQQGNTEAFF. Supplemented by reference TRBV19 and TRBJ1-1, the full variable domain reads DGGITQSPKYLFRKEGQNVTLSCEQNLNHDAMYWYRQDPGQGLRLIYYSQIVNDFQKGDIAEGYSVSREKKESFPLTVTSAQKNPTAFYLCASSFQQGNTEAFFGQGTRLTVV.

This chain joins TRBV28 and TRBJ2-7; no firm D call. In germline, CDR1 is MDHEN, CDR2 SYDVKM. Trimming took off 3 bases at V and 7 bases at J, with 10 bases between the two ends. The CDR3 is 12 residues long. CDR3 bases: TGTGCCAGCAGTTTGGTCGGAACTGAGCAGTACTTC. Translating it yields CASSLVGTEQYF.

The chain joins TRBV9 to TRBJ1-1; D may be TRBD1 (6 bases). Germline CDR1 reads SGDLS; CDR2 reads YYNGEE. CDR3 length equals 13 residues. Trimming cost V 5 bases and J 6 bases, with 14 bases left between them. The CDR3 here is CASSGGGFAEAFF. The CDR3 coding sequence is TGTGCCAGCAGTGGAGGGGGGTTCGCTGAAGCTTTCTTT. The full variable domain, completed using reference TRBV9 and TRBJ1-1, is DSGVTQTPKHLITATGQRVTLRCSPRSGDLSVYWYQQSLDQGLQFLIQYYNGEERAKGNILERFSAQQFPDLHSELNLSSLELGDSALYFCASSGGGFAEAFFGQGTRLTVV.

The V gene is TRBV28, the J gene TRBJ2-7; 9 positions match TRBD1. The CDR3 is 14 residues long. CDR1 is MDHEN and CDR2 is SYDVKM in the germline V gene. Trimming cost V 6 bases and J 1 base; bases outside gene matches: 4. DNA for the CDR3: TGTGCCAGCAGCCATGACAGGGGGTCCTACGAGCAGTACTTC. It is translated as CASSHDRGSYEQYF.